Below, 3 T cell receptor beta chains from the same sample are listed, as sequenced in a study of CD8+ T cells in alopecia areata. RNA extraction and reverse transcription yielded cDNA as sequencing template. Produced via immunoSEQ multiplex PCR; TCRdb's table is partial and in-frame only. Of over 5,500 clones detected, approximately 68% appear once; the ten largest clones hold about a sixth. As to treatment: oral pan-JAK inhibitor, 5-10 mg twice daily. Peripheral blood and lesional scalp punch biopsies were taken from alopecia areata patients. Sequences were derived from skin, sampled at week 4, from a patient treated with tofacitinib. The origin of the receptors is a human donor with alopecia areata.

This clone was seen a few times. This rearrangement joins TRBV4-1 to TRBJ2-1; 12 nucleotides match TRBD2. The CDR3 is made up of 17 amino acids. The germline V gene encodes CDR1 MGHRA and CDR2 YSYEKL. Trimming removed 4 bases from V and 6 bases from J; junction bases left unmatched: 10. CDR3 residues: CASSLGLAGPRGNEQFF. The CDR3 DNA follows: TGCGCCAGCAGCCTCGGACTAGCGGGACCCCGGGGCAATGAGCAGTTCTTC.

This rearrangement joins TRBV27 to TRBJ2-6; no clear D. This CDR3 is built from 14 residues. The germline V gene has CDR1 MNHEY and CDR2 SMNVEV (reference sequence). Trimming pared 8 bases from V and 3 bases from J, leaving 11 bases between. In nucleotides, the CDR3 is TGTGCCAGCGGAACGGGTAGTGGGGCCAACGTCCTGACTTTC. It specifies CASGTGSGANVLTF.

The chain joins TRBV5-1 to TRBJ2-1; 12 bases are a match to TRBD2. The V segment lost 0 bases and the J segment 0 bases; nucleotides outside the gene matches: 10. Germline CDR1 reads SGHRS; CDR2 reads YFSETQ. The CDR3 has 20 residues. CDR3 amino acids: CASSLARLAGGPNSYNEQFF. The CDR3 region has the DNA TGCGCCAGCAGCTTGGCCCGGCTAGCGGGAGGGCCTAACTCCTACAATGAGCAGTTCTTC.